Listed here is a single TCR beta chain. Its antigen is still unknown. This sample is drawn from a study of CD8 T cells in ankylosing spondylitis. Overall study results and limits: Disease-linked clones were reportedly significantly enriched in matched ankylosing spondylitis synovial fluid. In ankylosing spondylitis blood, a motif of roughly 8 highly homologous TCR beta variants appeared characteristic.

TCRdb called the 5' RACE reads again in MiXCR, with one record for every CDR3 protein. The repertoire holds roughly 150,000 distinct CDR3 sequences, with under 35% as singletons. Germline CDR1 reads SGHTA; CDR2 reads FQGTGA. V dropped 6 bases and J dropped 4 bases, with 12 bases sitting between them. This CDR3 has 13 residues. The sequenced sample was synovial fluid, either unsorted or a sorted T cell fraction (not recorded which). This TCR was sampled from a male donor with ankylosing spondylitis. This rearrangement joins TRBV7-3 to TRBJ1-2, with D hard to call. The CDR3 spells CASSLAGGYGYTF. The DNA of the CDR3 is TGTGCCAGCAGTCTGGCGGGCGGCTATGGCTACACCTTC.